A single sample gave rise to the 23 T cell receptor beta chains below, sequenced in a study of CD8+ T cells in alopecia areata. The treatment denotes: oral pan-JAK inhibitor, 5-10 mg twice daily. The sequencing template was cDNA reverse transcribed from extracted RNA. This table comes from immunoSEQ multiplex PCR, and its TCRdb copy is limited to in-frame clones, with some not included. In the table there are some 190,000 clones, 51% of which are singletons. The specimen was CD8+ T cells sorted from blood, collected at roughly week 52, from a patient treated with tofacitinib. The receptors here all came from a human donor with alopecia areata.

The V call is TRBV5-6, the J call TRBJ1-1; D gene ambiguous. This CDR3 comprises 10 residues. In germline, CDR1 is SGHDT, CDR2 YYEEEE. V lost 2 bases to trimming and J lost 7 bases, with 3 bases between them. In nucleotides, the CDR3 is TGTGCCAGCAGCTTCAGTGAAGCTTTCTTT. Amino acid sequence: CASSFSEAFF.

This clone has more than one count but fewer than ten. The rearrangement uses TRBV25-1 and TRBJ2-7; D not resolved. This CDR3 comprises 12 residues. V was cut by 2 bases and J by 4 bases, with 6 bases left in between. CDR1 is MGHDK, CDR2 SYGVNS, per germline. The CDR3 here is CASSEPKYEQYF. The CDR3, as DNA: TGTGCCAGCAGTGAACCCAAGTACGAGCAGTACTTC.

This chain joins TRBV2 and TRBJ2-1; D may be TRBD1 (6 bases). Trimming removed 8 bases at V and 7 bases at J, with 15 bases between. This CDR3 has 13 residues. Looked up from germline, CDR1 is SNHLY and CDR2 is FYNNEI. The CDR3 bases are TGTGCCAGCGTTCAGGGGCAGGAAAATGAGCAGTTCTTC. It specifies CASVQGQENEQFF.

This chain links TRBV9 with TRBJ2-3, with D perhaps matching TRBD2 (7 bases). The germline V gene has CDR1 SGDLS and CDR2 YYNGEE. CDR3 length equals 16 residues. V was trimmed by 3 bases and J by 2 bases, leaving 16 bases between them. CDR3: CASSEGDGGPTDTQYF. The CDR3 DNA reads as TGTGCCAGCAGCGAGGGGGACGGGGGGCCCACAGATACGCAGTATTTT.

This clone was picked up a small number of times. CDR3 amino acids: CAWTGLGHNEQFF. CDR3 coding DNA: TGTGCCTGGACGGGACTAGGGCACAATGAGCAGTTCTTC. This chain uses TRBV30 with TRBJ2-1; 8 bases are shared with TRBD2. The V gene end was trimmed by 4 bases and the J gene end by 5 bases; junction bases not matched to a gene: 4. The CDR3 has 13 residues. Per the germline V gene, CDR1 is GTSNPN and CDR2 is SVGIG (reference sequence).

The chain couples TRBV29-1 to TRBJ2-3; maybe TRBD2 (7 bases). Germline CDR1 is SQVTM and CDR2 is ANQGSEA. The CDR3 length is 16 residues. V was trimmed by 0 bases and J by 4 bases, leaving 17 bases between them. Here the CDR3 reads CSVEDFGGGKADTQYF. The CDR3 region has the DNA TGCAGCGTTGAAGATTTTGGGGGGGGCAAAGCAGATACGCAGTATTTT.

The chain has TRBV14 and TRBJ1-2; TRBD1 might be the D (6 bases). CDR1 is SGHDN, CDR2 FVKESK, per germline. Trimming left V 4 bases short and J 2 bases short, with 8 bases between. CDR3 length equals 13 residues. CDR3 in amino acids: CASSPGHNYGYTF. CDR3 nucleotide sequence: TGTGCCAGCAGCCCGGGACACAACTATGGCTACACCTTC.

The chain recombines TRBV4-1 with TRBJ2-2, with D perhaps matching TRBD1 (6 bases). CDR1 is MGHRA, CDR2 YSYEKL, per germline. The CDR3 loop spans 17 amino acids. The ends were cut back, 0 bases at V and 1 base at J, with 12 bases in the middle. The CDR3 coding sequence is TGCGCCAGCAGCCAAGAGTCCCCCAGGGGGAACACCGGGGAGCTGTTTTTT. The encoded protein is CASSQESPRGNTGELFF.

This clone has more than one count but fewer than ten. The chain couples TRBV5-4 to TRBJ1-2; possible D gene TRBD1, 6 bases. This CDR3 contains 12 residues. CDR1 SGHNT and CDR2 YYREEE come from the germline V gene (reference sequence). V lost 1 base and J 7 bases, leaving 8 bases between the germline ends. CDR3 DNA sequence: TGTGCCAGCAGCTTGACAGGGAGTGGCTACACCTTC. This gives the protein CASSLTGSGYTF.

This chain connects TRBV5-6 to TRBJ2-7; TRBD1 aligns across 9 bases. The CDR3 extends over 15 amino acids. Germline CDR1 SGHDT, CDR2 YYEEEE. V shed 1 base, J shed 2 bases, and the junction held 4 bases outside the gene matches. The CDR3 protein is CASSLWGQGTYEQYF. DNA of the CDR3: TGTGCCAGCAGCTTGTGGGGACAGGGTACCTACGAGCAGTACTTC.

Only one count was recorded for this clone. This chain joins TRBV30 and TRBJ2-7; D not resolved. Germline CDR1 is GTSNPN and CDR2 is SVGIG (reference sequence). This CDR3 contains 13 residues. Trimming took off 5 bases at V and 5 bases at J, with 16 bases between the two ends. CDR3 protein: CAWDPRLSHEQYF. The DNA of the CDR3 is TGTGCCTGGGATCCTAGGCTGTCCCACGAGCAGTACTTC.

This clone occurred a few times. The CDR3 DNA reads as TGTGCCAGCAGTGTTAGGGGGGGCGCCCCCAATCAGCCCCAGCATTTT. It encodes CASSVRGGAPNQPQHF. The J gene is TRBJ1-5, the V gene TRBV28; possibly TRBD1 for D (6 bases). CDR1 and CDR2 (germline): MDHEN, SYDVKM. This CDR3 is 16 amino acids long. V lost 5 bases, J lost 3 bases, and 17 bases lay in between.

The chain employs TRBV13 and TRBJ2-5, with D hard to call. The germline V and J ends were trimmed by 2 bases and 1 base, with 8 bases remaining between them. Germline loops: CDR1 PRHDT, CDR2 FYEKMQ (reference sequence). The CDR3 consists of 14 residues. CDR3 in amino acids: CASSLMGPQETQYF. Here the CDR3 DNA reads TGTGCCAGCAGCTTAATGGGCCCCCAAGAGACCCAGTACTTC.

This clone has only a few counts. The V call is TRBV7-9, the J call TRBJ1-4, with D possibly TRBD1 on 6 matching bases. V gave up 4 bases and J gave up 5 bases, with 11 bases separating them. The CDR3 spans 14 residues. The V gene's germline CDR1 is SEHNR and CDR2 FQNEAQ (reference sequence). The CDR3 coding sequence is TGTGCCAGCAGCTCACGGACAGCAAATGAAAAACTGTTTTTT. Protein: CASSSRTANEKLFF. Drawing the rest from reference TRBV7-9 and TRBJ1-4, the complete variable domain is DTGVSQNPRHKITKRGQNVTFRCDPISEHNRLYWYRQTLGQGPEFLTYFQNEAQLEKSRLLSDRFSAERPKGSFSTLEIQRTEQGDSAMYLCASSSRTANEKLFFGSGTQLSVL.

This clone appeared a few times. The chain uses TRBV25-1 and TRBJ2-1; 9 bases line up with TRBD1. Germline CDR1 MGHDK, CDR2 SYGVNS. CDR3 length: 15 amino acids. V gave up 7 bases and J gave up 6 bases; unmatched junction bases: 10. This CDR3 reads CASIGRDRVSNEQFF. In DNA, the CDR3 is TGTGCCAGCATAGGTAGGGACAGGGTCTCCAATGAGCAGTTCTTC.

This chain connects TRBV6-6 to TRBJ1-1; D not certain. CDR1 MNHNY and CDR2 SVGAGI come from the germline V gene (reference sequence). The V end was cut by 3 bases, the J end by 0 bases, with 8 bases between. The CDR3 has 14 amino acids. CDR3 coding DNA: TGTGCCAGCAGTTATCCGGAGTTGAACACTGAAGCTTTCTTT. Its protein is CASSYPELNTEAFF.

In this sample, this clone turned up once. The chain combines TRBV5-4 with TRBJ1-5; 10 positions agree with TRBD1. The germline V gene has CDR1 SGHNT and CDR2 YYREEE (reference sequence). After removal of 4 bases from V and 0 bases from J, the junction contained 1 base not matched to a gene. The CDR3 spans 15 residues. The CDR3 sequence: CASSRDRGSNQPQHF. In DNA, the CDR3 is TGTGCCAGCAGCAGGGACAGGGGTAGCAATCAGCCCCAGCATTTT.

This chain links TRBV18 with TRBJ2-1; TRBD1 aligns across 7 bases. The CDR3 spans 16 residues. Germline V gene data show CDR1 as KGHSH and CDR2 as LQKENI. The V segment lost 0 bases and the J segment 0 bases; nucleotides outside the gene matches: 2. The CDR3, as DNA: TGTGCCAGCTCACCACCGACAGGGAGCTCCTACAATGAGCAGTTCTTC. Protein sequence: CASSPPTGSSYNEQFF.

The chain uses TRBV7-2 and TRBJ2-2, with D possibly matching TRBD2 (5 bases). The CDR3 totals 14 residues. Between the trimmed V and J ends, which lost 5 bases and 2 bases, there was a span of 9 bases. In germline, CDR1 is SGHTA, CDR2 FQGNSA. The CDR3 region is CASSNSGNTGELFF. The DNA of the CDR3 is TGTGCCAGCAGCAACAGCGGAAACACCGGGGAGCTGTTTTTT. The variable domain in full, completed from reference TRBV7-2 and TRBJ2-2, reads GAGVSQSPSNKVTEKGKDVELRCDPISGHTALYWYRQSLGQGLEFLIYFQGNSAPDKSGLPSDRFSAERTGGSVSTLTIQRTQQEDSAVYLCASSNSGNTGELFFGEGSRLTVL.

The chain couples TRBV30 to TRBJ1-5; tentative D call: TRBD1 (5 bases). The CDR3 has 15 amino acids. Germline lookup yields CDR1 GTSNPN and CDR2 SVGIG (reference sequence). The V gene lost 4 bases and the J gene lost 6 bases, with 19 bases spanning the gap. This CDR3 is CAWTHGGGIGQPQHF. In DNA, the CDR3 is TGTGCCTGGACCCATGGTGGGGGGATCGGTCAGCCCCAGCATTTT.

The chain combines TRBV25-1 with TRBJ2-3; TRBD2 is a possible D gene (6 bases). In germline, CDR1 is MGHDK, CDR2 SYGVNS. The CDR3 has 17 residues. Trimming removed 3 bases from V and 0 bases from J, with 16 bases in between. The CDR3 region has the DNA TGTGCCAGCAGTGATCAGCACATAGCGGCTAGCACAGATACGCAGTATTTT. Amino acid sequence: CASSDQHIAASTDTQYF.

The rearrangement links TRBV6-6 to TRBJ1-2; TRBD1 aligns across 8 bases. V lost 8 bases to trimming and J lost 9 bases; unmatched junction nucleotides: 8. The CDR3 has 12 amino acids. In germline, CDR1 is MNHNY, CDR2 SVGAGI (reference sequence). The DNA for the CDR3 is TGTGCCAGCTCCCTCCCAGGGGGCCGCTACACCTTC. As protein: CASSLPGGRYTF.

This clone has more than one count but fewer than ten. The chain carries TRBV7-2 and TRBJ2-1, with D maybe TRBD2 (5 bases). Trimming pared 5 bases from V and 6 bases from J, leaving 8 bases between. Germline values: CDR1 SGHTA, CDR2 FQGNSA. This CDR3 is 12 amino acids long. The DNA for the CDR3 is TGTGCCAGCAGCCTTCGGGGCAATGAGCAGTTCTTC. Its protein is CASSLRGNEQFF.